Presented here are 11 T cell receptor beta chains from one specimen sequenced in a study of cytotoxic CD8 clonotypes in ibrutinib-treated CLL. Some clones are missing from TCRdb's copy, which holds only in-frame ones; the method was immunoSEQ multiplex PCR. The sample lists about 140,000 clones, around 84% occurring once. The sample here was PBMCs, taken after 36 months of ibrutinib treatment. These receptors were taken from a human donor with chronic lymphocytic leukemia.

The gene calls are TRBV5-1 and TRBJ2-7; 9 bases line up with TRBD1. Germline V lookup: CDR1 SGHRS, CDR2 YFSETQ. The CDR3 sequence is 14 residues long. The V gene end was trimmed by 3 bases and the J gene end by 5 bases; junction bases not matched to a gene: 6. CDR3 protein: CASSSDRGAHEQYF. CDR3 DNA: TGCGCCAGCAGCTCGGACAGGGGTGCTCACGAGCAGTACTTC.

The chain recombines TRBV27 with TRBJ2-7, with D possibly being TRBD2 (5 bases). V lost 4 bases, J lost 4 bases, and 14 bases lay in between. This CDR3 comprises 14 residues. CDR1 MNHEY and CDR2 SMNVEV come from the germline V gene (reference sequence). The CDR3 nucleotides are TGTGCCAGCAGTTCCCTCGGAACGGGATACGAGCAGTACTTC. Protein product: CASSSLGTGYEQYF.

V gene TRBV6-1 combines with J gene TRBJ2-1, with 8 bases matching TRBD2. The CDR3 length is 14 residues. Germline CDR1 reads MNHNS; CDR2 reads SASEGT. V was pared by 10 bases and J by 5 bases, with 10 bases of the junction left unmatched. The CDR3 sequence: CANTEAGAHNEQFF. The CDR3 DNA follows: TGTGCCAATACTGAAGCGGGAGCCCACAATGAGCAGTTCTTC.

The chain carries TRBV28 and TRBJ2-7; no reliable D call. Trimming pared 9 bases from V and 6 bases from J, leaving 21 bases between. The CDR3 covers 14 residues. Germline V CDR1 and CDR2: MDHEN, SYDVKM. The CDR3 region is CASRTVSSGFEQYF. The CDR3 nucleotides are TGTGCCAGTCGTACTGTTTCATCAGGATTCGAGCAGTACTTC.

The table lists this clone with a few counts. The V and J genes are TRBV7-9 and TRBJ2-3; 9 bases match TRBD2. V lost 3 bases to trimming and J lost 3 bases; unmatched junction nucleotides: 1. This CDR3 is 14 amino acids long. Germline V gene data show CDR1 as SEHNR and CDR2 as FQNEAQ (reference sequence). Here the CDR3 reads CASSFLAGTDTQYF. As DNA, the CDR3 is TGTGCCAGCAGCTTTCTAGCGGGGACAGATACGCAGTATTTT.

The genes are TRBV21-1 and TRBJ2-1; the table's D call, TRBD1, has no DNA check behind it. TRBV21-1 is a pseudogene. CDR3 length: 12 amino acids. Here the CDR3 DNA reads TGTGCCAGCAGCAAGTGCGGGACAGGGGGTTTCTTC. This gives the protein CASSKCGTGGFF.

This rearrangement joins TRBV6-5 to TRBJ1-2; 8 bases are shared with TRBD1. Per germline, CDR1 MNHEY and CDR2 SVGAGI. CDR3 length: 14 residues. The junction had 2 bases not matched to a gene; V was cut back by 0 bases and J by 5 bases. The CDR3 DNA reads as TGTGCCAGCAGTTACTCTGACAGGGGATATGGCTACACCTTC. As protein: CASSYSDRGYGYTF.

CDR3 amino acids: CASSAGQGGYNEQFF. The CDR3 DNA reads TGTGCCAGCAGTGCAGGACAGGGGGGTTACAATGAGCAGTTCTTC. This chain connects TRBV6-4 to TRBJ2-1; TRBD1 aligns across 10 bases. The J segment lost 4 bases and the V segment lost 4 bases, leaving 4 bases of the junction unmatched. CDR3 length: 15 amino acids. CDR1 and CDR2 from the germline V gene are MRHNA and SNTAGT.

The chain links TRBV23-1 to TRBJ1-5, with a weak D call TRBD1 (5 bases). TRBV23-1 is an ORF, with its function uncertain. The germline V and J ends were trimmed by 2 bases and 6 bases, with 20 bases remaining between them. The CDR3 runs 17 residues. In DNA, the CDR3 is TGCGCCAGCAGTCAAGTCGGGGGGTATATAGAGGGTCAGCCCCAGCATTTT. It specifies CASSQVGGYIEGQPQHF.

V is TRBV9 and J is TRBJ1-2, with D uncertain. CDR3 length: 15 amino acids. The V gene lost 0 bases and the J gene lost 5 bases, with 14 bases spanning the gap. Germline-derived CDR1 and CDR2 are SGDLS and YYNGEE. In DNA form, the CDR3 reads TGTGCCAGCAGCGTAGACCCGAGGCAGTCGTATGGCTACACCTTC. It is translated as CASSVDPRQSYGYTF.

The chain joins TRBV2 to TRBJ2-1; TRBD1 is a possible D gene (8 bases). The CDR3 is 15 residues long. Trimming removed 5 bases from V and 4 bases from J, with 15 bases in between. Germline V CDR1 and CDR2: SNHLY, FYNNEI. This CDR3 reads CASSPTGGGYNEQFF. The CDR3 nucleotides are TGTGCCAGCAGTCCCACAGGGGGGGGATACAATGAGCAGTTCTTC.